What follows is one T cell receptor beta chain and its context. What it binds is unknown. Looked up from germline, CDR1 is LNHDA and CDR2 is SQIVND (reference sequence). The CDR3 has 15 amino acids. Trimming stripped 1 base from V and 1 base from J, with 10 bases between. The sample originates from a study of T cell responses to AZD1222 COVID-19 vaccine. Study-level findings and limits: Nearly half of spike-specific TCRs reportedly target variant regions that are unmutated in the B.1.351 and B.1.1.7 variants. Spike-specific TCR breadth rose after two AZD1222 doses, and depth rose as well.

Here immunoSEQ multiplex PCR was the method, and the copy in TCRdb shows in-frame clones only, minus some. The sample has 150,000 to 200,000 clones; approximately 90% are singletons. This TCR was sampled from an adult in good health. V and J are TRBV19 and TRBJ2-5; a possible D gene is TRBD1 (7 bases). Sample: peripheral blood, taken on day 0 of AZD1222 vaccination. The CDR3 DNA reads TGTGCCAGTAGTATAGGGAGGGGGCTCCAAGAGACCCAGTACTTC. This sequence encodes CASSIGRGLQETQYF.